This TCR beta chain stems from a study of cytomegalovirus exposure and HLA in healthy donors. Study as a whole: Among 150 million to 200 million T cells, an earlier analysis found 95 million to 140 million unique TCR beta sequences.

Germline CDR1 and CDR2: SEHNR and FQNEAQ (reference sequence). The CDR3 has 11 amino acids. A remark on this clone: At one of its ends the junction is not consistent with the germline gene, which may arise from a read error.

It was with 60 Vbeta and 13 Jbeta primers that the PCR ran. Sequenced by immunoSEQ multiplex PCR; TCRdb stores in-frame clones only, minus some. The data contain about 170,000 clones, around 73% of them singletons. Sequencing input: PBMCs. J is TRBJ1-2 and V is TRBV7-9; D is undetermined. The source is a woman aged 18-35 years in good health and CMV-seropositive. The CDR3 reads CSSSLYSGYTF. In DNA form, the CDR3 reads TGTTCCAGCAGCTTATATAGCGGCTACACCTTC.